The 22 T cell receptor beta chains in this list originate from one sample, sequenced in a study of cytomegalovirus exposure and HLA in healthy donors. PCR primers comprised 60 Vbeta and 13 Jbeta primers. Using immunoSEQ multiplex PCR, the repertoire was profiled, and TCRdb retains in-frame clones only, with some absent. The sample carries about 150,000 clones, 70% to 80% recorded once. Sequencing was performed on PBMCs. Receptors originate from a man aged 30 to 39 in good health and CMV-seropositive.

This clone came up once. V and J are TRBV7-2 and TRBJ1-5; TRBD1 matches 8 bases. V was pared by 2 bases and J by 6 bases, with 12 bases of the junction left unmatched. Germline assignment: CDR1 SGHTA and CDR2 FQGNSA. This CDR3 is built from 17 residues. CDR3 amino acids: CASSLNGFQGAGQPQHF. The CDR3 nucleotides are TGTGCCAGCAGCTTAAATGGGTTCCAGGGGGCAGGTCAGCCCCAGCATTTT. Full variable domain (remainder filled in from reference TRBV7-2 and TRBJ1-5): GAGVSQSPSNKVTEKGKDVELRCDPISGHTALYWYRQSLGQGLEFLIYFQGNSAPDKSGLPSDRFSAERTGGSVSTLTIQRTQQEDSAVYLCASSLNGFQGAGQPQHFGDGTRLSIL.

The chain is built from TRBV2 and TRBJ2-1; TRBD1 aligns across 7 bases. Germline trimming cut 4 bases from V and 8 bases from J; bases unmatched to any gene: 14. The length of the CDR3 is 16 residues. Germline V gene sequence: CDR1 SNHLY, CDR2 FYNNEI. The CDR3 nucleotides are TGTGCCAGCAGTGCCAAATCAGGGGGAAGTGGTGATGAGCAGTTCTTC. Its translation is CASSAKSGGSGDEQFF.

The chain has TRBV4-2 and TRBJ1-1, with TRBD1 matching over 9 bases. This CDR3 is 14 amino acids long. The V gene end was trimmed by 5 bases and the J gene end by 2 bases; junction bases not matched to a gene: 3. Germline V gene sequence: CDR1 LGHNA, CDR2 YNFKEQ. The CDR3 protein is CASSEGQGNTEAFF. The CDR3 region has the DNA TGTGCCAGCAGCGAGGGACAGGGAAACACTGAAGCTTTCTTT.

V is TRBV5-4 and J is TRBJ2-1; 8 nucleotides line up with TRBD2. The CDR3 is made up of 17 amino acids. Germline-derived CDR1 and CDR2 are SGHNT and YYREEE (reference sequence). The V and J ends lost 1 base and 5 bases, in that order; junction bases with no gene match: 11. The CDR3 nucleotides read TGTGCCAGCAGCTTGCGGGAGGGCCTCTGGGAGAACAATGAGCAGTTCTTC. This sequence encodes CASSLREGLWENNEQFF.

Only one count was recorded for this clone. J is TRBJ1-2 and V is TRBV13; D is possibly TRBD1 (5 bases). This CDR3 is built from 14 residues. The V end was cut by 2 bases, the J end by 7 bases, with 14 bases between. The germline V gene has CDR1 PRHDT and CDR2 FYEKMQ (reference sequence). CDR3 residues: CASSLTARAGGYTF. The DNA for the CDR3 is TGTGCCAGCAGCTTAACTGCCAGGGCAGGTGGCTACACCTTC. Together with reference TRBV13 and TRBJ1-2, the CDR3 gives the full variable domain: AAGVIQSPRHLIKEKRETATLKCYPIPRHDTVYWYQQGPGQDPQFLISFYEKMQSDKGSIPDRFSAQQFSDYHSELNMSSLELGDSALYFCASSLTARAGGYTFGSGTRLTVV.

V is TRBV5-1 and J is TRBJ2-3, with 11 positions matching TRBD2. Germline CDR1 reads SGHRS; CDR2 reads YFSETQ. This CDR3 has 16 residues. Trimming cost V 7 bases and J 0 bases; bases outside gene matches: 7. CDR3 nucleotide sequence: TGCGCCAGCCTACGGACTAGCGGGCTTAGCACAGATACGCAGTATTTT. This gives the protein CASLRTSGLSTDTQYF.

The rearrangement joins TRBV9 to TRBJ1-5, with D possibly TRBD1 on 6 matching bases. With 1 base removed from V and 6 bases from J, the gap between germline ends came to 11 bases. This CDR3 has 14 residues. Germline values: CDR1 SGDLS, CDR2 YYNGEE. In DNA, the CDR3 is TGTGCCAGCAGCGTATCAGGGGCGCCTCAGCCCCAGCATTTT. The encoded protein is CASSVSGAPQPQHF.

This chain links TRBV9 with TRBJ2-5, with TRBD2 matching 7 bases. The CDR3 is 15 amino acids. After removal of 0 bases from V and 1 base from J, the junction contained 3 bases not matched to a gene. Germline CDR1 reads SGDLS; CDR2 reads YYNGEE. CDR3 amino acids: CASSVAAGVQETQYF. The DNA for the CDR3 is TGTGCCAGCAGCGTAGCGGCGGGAGTCCAAGAGACCCAGTACTTC.

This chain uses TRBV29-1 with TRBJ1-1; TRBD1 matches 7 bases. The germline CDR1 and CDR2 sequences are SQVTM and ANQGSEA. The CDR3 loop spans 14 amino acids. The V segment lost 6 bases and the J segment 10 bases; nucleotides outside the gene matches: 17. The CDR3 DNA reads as TGCAGCGTGACCGGAGGGGGCGCATCCGGAGTAGCTTTCTTT. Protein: CSVTGGGASGVAFF.

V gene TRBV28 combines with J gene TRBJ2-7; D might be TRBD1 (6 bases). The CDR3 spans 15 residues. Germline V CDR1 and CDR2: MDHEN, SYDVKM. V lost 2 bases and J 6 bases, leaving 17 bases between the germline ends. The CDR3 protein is CASSLGSLGALEQYF. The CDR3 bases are TGTGCCAGCAGTTTAGGTTCCCTGGGGGCACTCGAGCAGTACTTC.

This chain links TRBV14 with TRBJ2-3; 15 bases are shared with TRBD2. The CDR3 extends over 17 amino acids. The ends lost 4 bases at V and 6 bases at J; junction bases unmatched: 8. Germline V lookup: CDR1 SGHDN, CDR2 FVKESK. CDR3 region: CASSRPGLAGGHDTQYF. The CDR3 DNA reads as TGTGCCAGCAGCCGTCCGGGACTAGCGGGAGGCCACGATACGCAGTATTTT.

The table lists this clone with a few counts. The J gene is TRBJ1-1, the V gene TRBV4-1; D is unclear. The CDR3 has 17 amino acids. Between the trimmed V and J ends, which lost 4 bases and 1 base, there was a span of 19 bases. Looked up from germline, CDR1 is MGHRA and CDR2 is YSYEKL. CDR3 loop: CASSPKSAKTPNTEAFF. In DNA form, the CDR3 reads TGCGCCAGCAGCCCCAAATCTGCCAAGACACCGAACACTGAAGCTTTCTTT.

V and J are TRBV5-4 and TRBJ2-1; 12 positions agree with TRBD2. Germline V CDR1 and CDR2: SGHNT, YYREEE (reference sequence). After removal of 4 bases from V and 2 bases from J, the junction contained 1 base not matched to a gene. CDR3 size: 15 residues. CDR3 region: CASSASGRAYNEQFF. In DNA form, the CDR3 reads TGTGCCAGCAGCGCTAGCGGGAGGGCCTACAATGAGCAGTTCTTC.

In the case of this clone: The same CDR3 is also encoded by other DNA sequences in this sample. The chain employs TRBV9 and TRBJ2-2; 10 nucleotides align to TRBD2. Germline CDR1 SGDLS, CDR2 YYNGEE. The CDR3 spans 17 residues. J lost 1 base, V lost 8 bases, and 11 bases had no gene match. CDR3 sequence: CASSLQGTSENTGELFF. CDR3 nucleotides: TGTGCCAGTAGCTTACAAGGGACTAGCGAGAACACCGGGGAGCTGTTTTTT.

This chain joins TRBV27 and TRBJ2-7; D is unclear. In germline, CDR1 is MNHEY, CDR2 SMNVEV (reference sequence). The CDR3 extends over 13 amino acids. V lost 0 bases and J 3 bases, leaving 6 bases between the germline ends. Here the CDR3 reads CASSLSIGYEQYF. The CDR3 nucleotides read TGTGCCAGCAGTTTATCGATCGGCTACGAGCAGTACTTC.

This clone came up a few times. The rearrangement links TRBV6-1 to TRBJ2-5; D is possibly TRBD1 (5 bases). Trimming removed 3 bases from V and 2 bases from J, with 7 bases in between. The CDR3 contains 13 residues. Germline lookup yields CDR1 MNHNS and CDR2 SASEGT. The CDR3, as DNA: TGTGCCAGCAGTGAGACAGATCAAGAGACCCAGTACTTC. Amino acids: CASSETDQETQYF.

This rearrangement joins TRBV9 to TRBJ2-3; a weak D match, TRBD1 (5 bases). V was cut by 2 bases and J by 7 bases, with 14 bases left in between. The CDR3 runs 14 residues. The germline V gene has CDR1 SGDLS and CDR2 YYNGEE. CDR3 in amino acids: CASSVGRGENTQYF. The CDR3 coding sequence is TGTGCCAGCAGCGTGGGTAGGGGCGAGAATACGCAGTATTTT. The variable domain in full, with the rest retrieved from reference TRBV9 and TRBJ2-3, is DSGVTQTPKHLITATGQRVTLRCSPRSGDLSVYWYQQSLDQGLQFLIQYYNGEERAKGNILERFSAQQFPDLHSELNLSSLELGDSALYFCASSVGRGENTQYFGPGTRLTVL.

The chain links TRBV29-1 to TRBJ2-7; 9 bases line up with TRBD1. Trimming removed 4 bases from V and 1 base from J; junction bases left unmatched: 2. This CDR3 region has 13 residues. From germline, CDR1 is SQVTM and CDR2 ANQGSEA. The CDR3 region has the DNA TGCAGCGTTGGGGACAGGGAATCCTACGAGCAGTACTTC. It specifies CSVGDRESYEQYF.

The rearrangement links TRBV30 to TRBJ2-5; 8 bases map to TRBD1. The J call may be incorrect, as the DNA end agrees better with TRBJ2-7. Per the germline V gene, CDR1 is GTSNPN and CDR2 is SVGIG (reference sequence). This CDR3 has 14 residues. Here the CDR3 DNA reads TGTGCCTGGAGTGCCAGACAGGGGCCCTACGAGCAGTACTTC. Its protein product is CAWSARQGPYEQYF.

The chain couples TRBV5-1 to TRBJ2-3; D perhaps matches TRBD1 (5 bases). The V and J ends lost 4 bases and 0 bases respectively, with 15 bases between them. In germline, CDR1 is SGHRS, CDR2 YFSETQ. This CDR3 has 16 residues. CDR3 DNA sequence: TGCGCCAGCAGCACCCAGGGTACGGGTAGCACAGATACGCAGTATTTT. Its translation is CASSTQGTGSTDTQYF.

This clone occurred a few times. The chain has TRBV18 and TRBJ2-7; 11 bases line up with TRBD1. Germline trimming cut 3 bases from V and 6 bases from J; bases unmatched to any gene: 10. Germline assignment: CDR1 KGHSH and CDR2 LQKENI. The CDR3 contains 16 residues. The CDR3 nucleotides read TGTGCCAGCTCACCCAGAGGACAGGGGGCAATCGGCGAGCAGTACTTC. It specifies CASSPRGQGAIGEQYF.

The CDR3 nucleotides read TGTGCCAGCAGTGGGGGGACTAGCGGGAGTTTAGAGACCCAGTACTTC. This encodes CASSGGTSGSLETQYF. The chain uses TRBV2 and TRBJ2-5; 14 nucleotides align to TRBD2. Germline V gene lookup returns CDR1 SNHLY and CDR2 FYNNEI. With 4 bases clipped from V and 4 bases from J, the junction kept 5 bases outside the gene matches. The CDR3 length is 16 residues.